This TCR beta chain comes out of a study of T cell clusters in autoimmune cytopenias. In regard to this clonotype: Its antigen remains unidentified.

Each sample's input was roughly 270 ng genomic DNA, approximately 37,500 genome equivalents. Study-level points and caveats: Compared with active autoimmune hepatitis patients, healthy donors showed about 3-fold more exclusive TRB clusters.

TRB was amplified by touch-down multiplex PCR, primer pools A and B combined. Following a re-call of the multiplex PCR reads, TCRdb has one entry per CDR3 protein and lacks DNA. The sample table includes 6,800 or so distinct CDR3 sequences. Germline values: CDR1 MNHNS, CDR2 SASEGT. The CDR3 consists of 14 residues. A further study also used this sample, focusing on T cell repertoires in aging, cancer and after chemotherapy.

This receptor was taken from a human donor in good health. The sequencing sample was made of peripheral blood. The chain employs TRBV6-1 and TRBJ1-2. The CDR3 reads CASSEVWLGYGYTF.